These 14 T cell receptor beta chains came from one sample sequenced in a study of cytomegalovirus exposure and HLA in healthy donors. Sequencing was performed with immunoSEQ multiplex PCR; in TCRdb, only in-frame clones are kept and a portion is missing. This table holds 130,000 or so clones, more than 80% found once. The sample comprised PBMCs. The receptors stem from a woman aged 30 to 39 in good health and CMV-seropositive.

The chain employs TRBV2 and TRBJ2-7; D not certain. The V end was cut by 4 bases, the J end by 3 bases, with 4 bases between. The CDR3 covers 11 residues. Germline V lookup: CDR1 SNHLY, CDR2 FYNNEI. The CDR3 loop is CASSVGYEQYF. In DNA form, the CDR3 reads TGTGCCAGCAGTGTCGGCTACGAGCAGTACTTC.

This clone is a singleton in its sample. The rearrangement uses TRBV9 and TRBJ2-7; perhaps TRBD2 as D (7 bases). V shed 3 bases and J shed 4 bases, with 14 bases lying between them. Germline lookup yields CDR1 SGDLS and CDR2 YYNGEE. The CDR3 consists of 14 residues. The CDR3 region has the DNA TGTGCCAGCAGCGAGGGGGGGGACACTTACGAGCAGTACTTC. Translation gives CASSEGGDTYEQYF. Full variable domain (missing parts from reference TRBV9 and TRBJ2-7): DSGVTQTPKHLITATGQRVTLRCSPRSGDLSVYWYQQSLDQGLQFLIQYYNGEERAKGNILERFSAQQFPDLHSELNLSSLELGDSALYFCASSEGGDTYEQYFGPGTRLTVT.

The V call is TRBV19, the J call TRBJ1-1; tentatively, D is TRBD1 (6 bases). The ends were cut back, 2 bases at V and 5 bases at J, with 12 bases in the middle. The CDR3 is made up of 14 amino acids. In germline, CDR1 is LNHDA, CDR2 SQIVND (reference sequence). The CDR3 reads CASSIYGGRTEAFF. The CDR3 nucleotides read TGTGCCAGTAGTATATATGGGGGCCGAACTGAAGCTTTCTTT.

CDR3 in amino acids: CSVTQQMNTEAFF. The CDR3, as DNA: TGCAGCGTGACACAGCAGATGAACACTGAAGCTTTCTTT. The V and J genes are TRBV29-1 and TRBJ1-1; no clear D. V was cut by 6 bases and J by 0 bases, with 11 bases left in between. This CDR3 spans 13 amino acids. Germline V gives CDR1 SQVTM, CDR2 ANQGSEA.

J is TRBJ2-1 and V is TRBV28, with D uncertain. Germline loops: CDR1 MDHEN, CDR2 SYDVKM. With 7 bases removed from V and 3 bases from J, the gap between germline ends came to 10 bases. CDR3 length: 13 amino acids. In nucleotides, the CDR3 is TGTGCCAGCATCGGGTTAGACTACAATGAGCAGTTCTTC. Its translation is CASIGLDYNEQFF.

The chain recombines TRBV27 with TRBJ2-3; 8 bases fit TRBD1. The CDR3 loop spans 20 amino acids. V lost 2 bases, J lost 6 bases, and 22 bases stayed unmatched. Germline V CDR1 and CDR2: MNHEY, SMNVEV (reference sequence). The CDR3 loop is CASSLAGQGYIARRRDTQYF. The CDR3 nucleotides are TGTGCCAGCAGTTTAGCAGGACAGGGTTATATCGCACGCCGCCGCGATACGCAGTATTTT.

This clone showed up just a few times. This chain connects TRBV10-3 to TRBJ2-1; D uncertain. The CDR3 is 15 amino acids. The ends were cut back, 0 bases at V and 0 bases at J, with 6 bases in the middle. The germline CDR1 and CDR2 sequences are ENHRY and SYGVKD. As DNA, the CDR3 is TGTGCCATCAGTGAGTCGGCTTACTCCTACAATGAGCAGTTCTTC. Amino acid sequence: CAISESAYSYNEQFF.

This chain links TRBV15 with TRBJ2-1, with D possibly being TRBD2 (6 bases). The V end lost 0 bases, the J end lost 8 bases, and 17 bases lay between the germline ends. The germline CDR1 and CDR2 sequences are LNHNV and YYDKDF (reference sequence). This CDR3 has 16 residues. CDR3 residues: CATSRDRPGGMDEQFF. CDR3 bases: TGTGCCACCAGCAGAGATCGCCCAGGCGGGATGGATGAGCAGTTCTTC.

This sequence joins TRBV7-9 and TRBJ1-1, with D unresolved. This CDR3 spans 16 amino acids. CDR1 is SEHNR and CDR2 is FQNEAQ in the germline V gene (reference sequence). The V end lost 5 bases, the J end lost 8 bases, and 24 bases lay between the germline ends. The CDR3 protein is CASSTPPGKLEREAFF. The DNA for the CDR3 is TGTGCCAGCAGCACACCACCGGGGAAGCTTGAACGGGAAGCTTTCTTT.

V gene TRBV7-9 combines with J gene TRBJ2-7, with 7 nucleotides matching TRBD1. Germline loops: CDR1 SEHNR, CDR2 FQNEAQ (reference sequence). This CDR3 is 14 amino acids long. Trimming removed 5 bases from V and 4 bases from J; junction bases left unmatched: 8. Written as DNA, the CDR3 is TGTGCCAGCAGCCAAAGCCGGGACAGTTACGAGCAGTACTTC. It codes for CASSQSRDSYEQYF. The full variable domain, its missing parts supplied by reference TRBV7-9 and TRBJ2-7, is DTGVSQNPRHKITKRGQNVTFRCDPISEHNRLYWYRQTLGQGPEFLTYFQNEAQLEKSRLLSDRFSAERPKGSFSTLEIQRTEQGDSAMYLCASSQSRDSYEQYFGPGTRLTVT.

The chain combines TRBV20-1 with TRBJ2-5, with D perhaps TRBD2 (7 bases). This CDR3 comprises 11 residues. V was shortened by 4 bases and J by 10 bases, with 13 bases between the two germline ends. CDR1 is DFQATT and CDR2 is SNEGSKA in the germline V gene (reference sequence). This CDR3 reads CSATAGADQYF. In DNA, the CDR3 is TGCAGTGCTACGGCGGGGGCGGACCAGTACTTC.

This sequence joins TRBV9 and TRBJ2-1; tentatively, D is TRBD1 (5 bases). V lost 3 bases to trimming and J lost 4 bases, with 14 bases between them. Germline V gene lookup returns CDR1 SGDLS and CDR2 YYNGEE. This CDR3 has 15 residues. The CDR3 DNA is TGTGCCAGCAGCGACAAGGACATATTTTACAATGAGCAGTTCTTC. It translates to CASSDKDIFYNEQFF.

CDR3 loop: CASSGGKYTQYF. The CDR3 DNA reads TGTGCCAGCAGTGGCGGGAAATATACGCAGTATTTT. The chain is built from TRBV2 and TRBJ2-3, with TRBD2 as a possible D gene (6 bases). The V and J ends lost 4 bases and 7 bases respectively, with 9 bases between them. Germline V gene data show CDR1 as SNHLY and CDR2 as FYNNEI. The CDR3 totals 12 residues.

V and J are TRBV11-2 and TRBJ1-1; TRBD1 matches 7 bases. Looked up from germline, CDR1 is SGHAT and CDR2 is FQNNGV. There are 15 residues in the CDR3. V was clipped by 8 bases and J by 1 base; unmatched bases: 10. The CDR3 DNA follows: TGTGCCAGCCGCTCAATAGGGGGCCAGAACACTGAAGCTTTCTTT. It translates to CASRSIGGQNTEAFF.